The 22 T cell receptor beta chains in this list originate from one sample, sequenced in a study of PD-1 and CTLA-4 blockade in melanoma. Produced via immunoSEQ multiplex PCR; TCRdb's table is partial and in-frame only. Found here are tens of thousands of clones, 80% to 95% of them singletons; the top ten hold over 6.5%. This specimen was CD8+ T cells from peripheral blood, taken from a patient given anti-PD-1 treatment. These receptors all stem from a human donor with melanoma.

The gene calls are TRBV30 and TRBJ1-3, with 8 positions matching TRBD1. With V trimmed by 4 bases and J by 3 bases, 14 bases remained unmatched. CDR1 is GTSNPN, CDR2 SVGIG, per germline (reference sequence). The CDR3 is 17 residues long. CDR3 sequence (DNA): TGTGCCTGGACCGGACAGGGCGCGCAATTCGGTGGAAACACCATATATTTT. Translation: CAWTGQGAQFGGNTIYF.

J is TRBJ1-2 and V is TRBV13; TRBD1 might be the D (6 bases). Trimming stripped 5 bases from V and 4 bases from J, with 14 bases between. This CDR3 region has 14 residues. CDR1 and CDR2 (germline): PRHDT, FYEKMQ (reference sequence). The CDR3 DNA reads TGTGCCAGCAGCCGTCGGGGGCAGACCTATGGCTACACCTTC. Protein: CASSRRGQTYGYTF.

The chain links TRBV5-6 to TRBJ1-5; D uncertain. The CDR3 consists of 18 residues. With 4 bases removed from V and 2 bases from J, the gap between germline ends came to 22 bases. CDR1 is SGHDT, CDR2 YYEEEE, per germline. CDR3 nucleotides: TGTGCCAGCAGCGGAGGTTCGAATTATAAAGGTGGCAATCAGCCCCAGCATTTT. As protein: CASSGGSNYKGGNQPQHF.

CDR3 coding DNA: TGTGCCAGCAGCCCACCGGGACAATCCTACGAGCAGTACTTC. Translating it yields CASSPPGQSYEQYF. J is TRBJ2-7 and V is TRBV3-1 (or the pseudogene TRBV3-2); perhaps TRBD1 as D (6 bases). CDR1 is LGHDT and CDR2 is YNNKEL in the germline V gene (reference sequence). V shed 4 bases and J shed 1 base, with 11 bases lying between them. The CDR3 contains 14 residues.

The chain links TRBV27 to TRBJ1-1, with D perhaps TRBD1 (6 bases). The CDR3 is 16 amino acids. V was trimmed by 3 bases and J by 1 base, leaving 15 bases between them. Germline lookup yields CDR1 MNHEY and CDR2 SMNVEV (reference sequence). The CDR3 loop is CASSFRTAGQNTEAFF. CDR3 coding DNA: TGTGCCAGCAGTTTCCGGACAGCGGGGCAGAACACTGAAGCTTTCTTT.

J is TRBJ2-5 and V is TRBV3-1 (or the pseudogene TRBV3-2), with D possibly matching TRBD1 (6 bases). CDR3 length: 13 amino acids. Germline V gene sequence: CDR1 LGHDT, CDR2 YNNKEL (reference sequence). The germline V and J ends were trimmed by 3 bases and 5 bases, with 10 bases remaining between them. The CDR3 protein is CASSHDRFETQYF. Written as DNA, the CDR3 is TGTGCCAGCAGCCACGACAGGTTTGAGACCCAGTACTTC.

The gene calls are TRBV3-1 (or the pseudogene TRBV3-2) and TRBJ1-3; D is unresolved. Trimming removed 3 bases at V and 0 bases at J, with 12 bases between. CDR1 and CDR2 (germline): LGHDT, YNNKEL (reference sequence). There are 16 residues in the CDR3. CDR3 residues: CASSHPRTSSGNTIYF. CDR3 nucleotide sequence: TGTGCCAGCAGCCATCCCCGGACGAGCTCTGGAAACACCATATATTTT.

The rearrangement joins TRBV7-7 to TRBJ2-1; 9 nucleotides match TRBD2. Germline-derived CDR1 and CDR2 are SSHAT and FNYEAQ (reference sequence). The CDR3 length is 18 residues. In DNA form, the CDR3 reads TGTGCTACCGCGGCTACAGTAGAGGGGGCGGGAGGGCCACGTGAGCAGTTCTTC. It yields the protein CATAATVEGAGGPREQFF.

In this sample, this clone is medium-sized. The CDR3 here is CATNSGRGGWATQYF. CDR3 sequence (DNA): TGTGCCACCAACAGTGGAAGGGGGGGCTGGGCTACGCAGTATTTT. The chain links TRBV24-1 to TRBJ2-3, with D possibly being TRBD2 (7 bases). The CDR3 has 15 residues. Germline V gene data show CDR1 as KGHDR and CDR2 as SFDVKD. V shed 8 bases and J shed 8 bases, with 22 bases lying between them.

The chain links TRBV3-1 (or the pseudogene TRBV3-2) to TRBJ2-7, with TRBD2 identical over 8 bases. Trimming at V came to 0 bases and at J to 0 bases, leaving 7 bases not matched to a gene. Germline V gene sequence: CDR1 LGHDT, CDR2 YNNKEL (reference sequence). There are 17 residues in the CDR3. The CDR3 is CASSQEAAREGSYEQYF. CDR3 DNA: TGTGCCAGCAGCCAAGAAGCAGCACGGGAGGGCTCCTACGAGCAGTACTTC.

The chain recombines TRBV10-2 with TRBJ2-3; TRBD1 aligns across 9 bases. The CDR3 is 15 amino acids. The trim removed 3 bases at V and 3 bases at J, leaving 4 bases unmatched. Germline loops: CDR1 WSHSY, CDR2 SAAADI. The CDR3 sequence: CASSDWDRATDTQYF. CDR3 sequence (DNA): TGCGCCAGCAGTGATTGGGACAGGGCAACAGATACGCAGTATTTT.

The CDR3 sequence: CATSDSTGAGGYTF. For the CDR3, the DNA is TGTGCCACCAGTGATTCCACAGGTGCGGGTGGCTACACCTTC. The chain has TRBV24-1 and TRBJ1-2; tentatively, D is TRBD1 (5 bases). The CDR3 contains 14 residues. Trimming removed 2 bases at V and 7 bases at J, with 13 bases between. Germline values: CDR1 KGHDR, CDR2 SFDVKD.

The chain couples TRBV25-1 to TRBJ2-5; 8 bases agree with TRBD2. V trimming: 10 bases; J trimming: 2 bases; junction bases outside the gene matches: 15. Germline assignment: CDR1 MGHDK and CDR2 SYGVNS. This CDR3 contains 16 residues. The CDR3 spells CATSPDFSGAQETQYF. The DNA of the CDR3 is TGTGCCACCTCACCAGACTTTAGCGGGGCACAAGAGACCCAGTACTTC.

The CDR3 loop reads CASSSGGTATEAFF. The CDR3, as DNA: TGTGCCAGCAGCTCTGGTGGTACGGCCACTGAAGCTTTCTTT. The chain joins TRBV6-5 to TRBJ1-1; D unresolved. Trimming removed 6 bases from V and 4 bases from J, with 15 bases in between. Germline lookup yields CDR1 MNHEY and CDR2 SVGAGI. This CDR3 contains 14 residues.

The rearrangement uses TRBV4-1 and TRBJ2-7; a possible D gene is TRBD1 (5 bases). Germline assignment: CDR1 MGHRA and CDR2 YSYEKL. The CDR3 has 12 amino acids. The germline V and J ends were trimmed by 1 base and 7 bases, with 8 bases remaining between them. For the CDR3, the DNA is TGCGCCAGCAGCCAAGCACAGGAAGAGCAGTACTTC. Encoded protein: CASSQAQEEQYF.

The rearrangement links TRBV19 to TRBJ2-1; TRBD2 matches at 9 bases. J gave up 0 bases and V 3 bases, and 6 bases lay outside the gene matches. Germline CDR1 LNHDA, CDR2 SQIVND (reference sequence). The CDR3 consists of 17 residues. The CDR3 loop is CASSIGLASSSYNEQFF. The CDR3 region has the DNA TGTGCCAGTAGTATCGGACTAGCGTCTAGCTCCTACAATGAGCAGTTCTTC.

The rearrangement links TRBV6-4 to TRBJ1-6, with 9 bases lining up with TRBD1. Germline V gene sequence: CDR1 MRHNA, CDR2 SNTAGT. V dropped 3 bases and J dropped 7; count of bases not matched to a gene: 4. This CDR3 spans 15 amino acids. This CDR3 reads CASSERTGENSPLHF. CDR3 DNA: TGTGCCAGCAGTGAGAGGACAGGGGAAAATTCACCCCTCCACTTT.

The chain carries TRBV9 and TRBJ2-7, with no clear D. The CDR3 contains 14 residues. Germline V gives CDR1 SGDLS, CDR2 YYNGEE. The V and J ends lost 4 bases and 1 base respectively, with 12 bases between them. The CDR3 DNA reads as TGTGCCAGCAGCAAGGGTTGGCCATCCTACGAGCAGTACTTC. It is translated as CASSKGWPSYEQYF.

The V call is TRBV13, the J call TRBJ1-2; no clear D. Trimming shortened V by 0 bases and J by 1 base, and 3 bases separated the two germline ends. The CDR3 extends over 13 amino acids. CDR1 and CDR2 from the germline V gene are PRHDT and FYEKMQ (reference sequence). The CDR3 reads CASSLGGNYGYTF. The CDR3 DNA sequence: TGTGCCAGCAGCTTAGGCGGTAACTATGGCTACACCTTC.

The rearrangement uses TRBV25-1 and TRBJ2-3; 9 nucleotides line up with TRBD1. V lost 4 bases, J lost 4 bases, and 3 bases stayed unmatched. The CDR3 extends over 14 amino acids. Germline assignment: CDR1 MGHDK and CDR2 SYGVNS. CDR3 protein: CASSATGGADTQYF. In DNA, the CDR3 is TGTGCCAGCAGTGCCACAGGGGGCGCAGATACGCAGTATTTT.

J is TRBJ1-1 and V is TRBV27, with D unclear. V lost 3 bases to trimming and J lost 6 bases, with 8 bases between them. The CDR3 has 12 residues. The germline V gene encodes CDR1 MNHEY and CDR2 SMNVEV (reference sequence). In nucleotides, the CDR3 is TGTGCCAGCAGTTTTCGGGCAGCTGAAGCTTTCTTT. It translates to CASSFRAAEAFF.

The chain carries TRBV5-4 and TRBJ1-2, with TRBD1 identical over 10 bases. The junction had 7 bases not matched to a gene; V was cut back by 2 bases and J by 9 bases. This CDR3 is 14 amino acids long. Germline V gene sequence: CDR1 SGHNT, CDR2 YYREEE (reference sequence). Written as DNA, the CDR3 is TGTGCCAGCAGCTTATCCGGGACAGGGGACAGCTACACCTTC. Its translation: CASSLSGTGDSYTF.